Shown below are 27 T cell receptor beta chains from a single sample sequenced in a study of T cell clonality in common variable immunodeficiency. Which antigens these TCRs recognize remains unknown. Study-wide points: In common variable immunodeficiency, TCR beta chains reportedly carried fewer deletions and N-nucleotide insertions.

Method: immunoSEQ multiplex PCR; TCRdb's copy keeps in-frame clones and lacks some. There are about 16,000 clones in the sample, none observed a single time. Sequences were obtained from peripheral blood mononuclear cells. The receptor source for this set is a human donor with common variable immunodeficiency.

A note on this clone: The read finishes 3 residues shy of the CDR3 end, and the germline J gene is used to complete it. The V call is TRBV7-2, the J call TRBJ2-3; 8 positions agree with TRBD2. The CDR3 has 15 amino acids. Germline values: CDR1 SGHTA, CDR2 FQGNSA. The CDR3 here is CASSSDLAGLKTQYF. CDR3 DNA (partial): TGTGCCAGCAGCTCGGATTTAGCGGGACTTAAGACG.

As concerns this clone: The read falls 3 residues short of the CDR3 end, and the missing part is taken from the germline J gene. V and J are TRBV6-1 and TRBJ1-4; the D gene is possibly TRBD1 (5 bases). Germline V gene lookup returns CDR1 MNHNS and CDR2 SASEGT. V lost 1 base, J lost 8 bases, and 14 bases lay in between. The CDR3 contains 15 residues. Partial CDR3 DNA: TGTGCCAGCAGTGAAGTGATGGGCCGGGGGGAAAAA. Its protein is CASSEVMGRGEK. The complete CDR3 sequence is CASSEVMGRGEKLFF.

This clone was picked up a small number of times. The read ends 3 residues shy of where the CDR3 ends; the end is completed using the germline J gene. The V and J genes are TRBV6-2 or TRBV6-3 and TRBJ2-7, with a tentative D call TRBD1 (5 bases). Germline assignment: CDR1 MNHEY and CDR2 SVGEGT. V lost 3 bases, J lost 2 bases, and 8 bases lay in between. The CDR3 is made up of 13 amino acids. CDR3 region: CASSYWGAYEQYF. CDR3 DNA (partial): TGTGCCAGCAGTTATTGGGGCGCCTACGAG.

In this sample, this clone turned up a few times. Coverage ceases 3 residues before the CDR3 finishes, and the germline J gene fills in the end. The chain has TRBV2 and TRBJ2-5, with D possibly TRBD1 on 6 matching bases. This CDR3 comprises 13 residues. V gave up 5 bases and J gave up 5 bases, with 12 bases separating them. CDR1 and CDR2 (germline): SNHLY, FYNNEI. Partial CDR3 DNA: TGTGCCAGCAGTAGGTCGAGGGGGGAGACC. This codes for CASSRSRGET. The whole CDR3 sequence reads CASSRSRGETQYF.

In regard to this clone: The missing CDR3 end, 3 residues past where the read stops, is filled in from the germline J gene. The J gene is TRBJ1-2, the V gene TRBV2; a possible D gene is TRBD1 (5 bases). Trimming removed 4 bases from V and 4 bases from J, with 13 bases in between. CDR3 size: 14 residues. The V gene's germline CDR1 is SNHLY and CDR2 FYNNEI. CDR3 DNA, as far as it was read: TGTGCCAGCAGTGTGGGGTTGAGGGGCTATGGC. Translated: CASSVGLRGYG. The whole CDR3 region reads CASSVGLRGYGYTF.

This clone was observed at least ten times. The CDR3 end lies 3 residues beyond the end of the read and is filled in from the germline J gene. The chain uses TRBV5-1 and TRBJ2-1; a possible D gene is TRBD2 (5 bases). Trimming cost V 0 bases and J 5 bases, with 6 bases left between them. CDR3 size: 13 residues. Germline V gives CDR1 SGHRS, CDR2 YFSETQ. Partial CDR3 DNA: TGCGCCAGCAGCTTGGACGGGGACAATGAG. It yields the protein CASSLDGDNE. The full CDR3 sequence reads CASSLDGDNEQFF.

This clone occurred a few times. The chain's CDR3 is CASSEQGYDEQYF. The CDR3 bases that were read are TGTGCCAGCAGTGAACAGGGATACGACGAG. The chain has TRBV2 and TRBJ2-7; a weak D match, TRBD1 (5 bases). The read terminates 3 residues before the CDR3 end, so the remaining end is supplied by the germline J gene. The ends were cut back, 2 bases at V and 5 bases at J, with 10 bases in the middle. CDR3 length: 13 amino acids. Germline CDR1 SNHLY, CDR2 FYNNEI.

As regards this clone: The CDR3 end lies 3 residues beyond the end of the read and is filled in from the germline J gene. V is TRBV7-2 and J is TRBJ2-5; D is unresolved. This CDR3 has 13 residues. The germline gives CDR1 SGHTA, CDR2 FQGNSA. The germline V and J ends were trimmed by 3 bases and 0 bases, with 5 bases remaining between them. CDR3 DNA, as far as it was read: TGTGCCAGCAGCTTTAACTACCAAGAGACC. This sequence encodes CASSFNYQET. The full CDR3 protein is CASSFNYQETQYF.

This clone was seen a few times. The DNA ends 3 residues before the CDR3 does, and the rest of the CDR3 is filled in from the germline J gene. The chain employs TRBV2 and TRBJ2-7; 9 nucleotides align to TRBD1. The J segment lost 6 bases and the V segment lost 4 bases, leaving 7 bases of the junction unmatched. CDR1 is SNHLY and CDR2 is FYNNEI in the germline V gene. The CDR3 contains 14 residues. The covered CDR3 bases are TGTGCCAGCAGTGGTACAGGGGGCGCGGGCGAG. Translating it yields CASSGTGGAGE. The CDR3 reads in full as CASSGTGGAGEQYF. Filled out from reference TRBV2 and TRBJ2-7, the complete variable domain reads EPEVTQTPSHQVTQMGQEVILRCVPISNHLYFYWYRQILGQKVEFLVSFYNNEISEKSEIFDDQFSVERPDGSNFTLKIRSTKLEDSAMYFCASSGTGGAGEQYFGPGTRLTVT.

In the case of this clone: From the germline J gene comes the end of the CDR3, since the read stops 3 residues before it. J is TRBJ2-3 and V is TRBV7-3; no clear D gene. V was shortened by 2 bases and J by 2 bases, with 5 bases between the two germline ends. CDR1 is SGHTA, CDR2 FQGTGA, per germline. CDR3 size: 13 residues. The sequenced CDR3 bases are TGTGCCAGCAGCTTAGGGCCCACAGATACG. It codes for CASSLGPTDT. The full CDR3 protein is CASSLGPTDTQYF.

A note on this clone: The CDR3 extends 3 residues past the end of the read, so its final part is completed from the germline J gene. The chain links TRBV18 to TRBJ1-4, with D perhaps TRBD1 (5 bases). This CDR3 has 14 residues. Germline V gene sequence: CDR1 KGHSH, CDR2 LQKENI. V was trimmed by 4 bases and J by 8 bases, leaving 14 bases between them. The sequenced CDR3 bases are TGTGCCAGCTCACGGGGCACCCTTTGGGAAAAA. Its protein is CASSRGTLWEK. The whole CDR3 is CASSRGTLWEKLFF.

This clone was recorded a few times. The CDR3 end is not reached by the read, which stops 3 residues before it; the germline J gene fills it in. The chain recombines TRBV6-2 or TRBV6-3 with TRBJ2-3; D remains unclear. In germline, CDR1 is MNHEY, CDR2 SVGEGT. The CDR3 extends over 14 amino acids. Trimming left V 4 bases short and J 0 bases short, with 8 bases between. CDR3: CASSWAGSTDTQYF. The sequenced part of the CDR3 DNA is TGTGCCAGCAGTTGGGCCGGAAGCACAGATACG.

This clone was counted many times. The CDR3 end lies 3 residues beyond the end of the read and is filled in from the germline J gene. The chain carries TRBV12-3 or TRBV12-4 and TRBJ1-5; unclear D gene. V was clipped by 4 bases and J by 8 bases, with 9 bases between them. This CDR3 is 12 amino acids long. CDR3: CASSSRIEPQHF. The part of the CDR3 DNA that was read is TGTGCCAGCAGTTCGCGTATTGAGCCC.

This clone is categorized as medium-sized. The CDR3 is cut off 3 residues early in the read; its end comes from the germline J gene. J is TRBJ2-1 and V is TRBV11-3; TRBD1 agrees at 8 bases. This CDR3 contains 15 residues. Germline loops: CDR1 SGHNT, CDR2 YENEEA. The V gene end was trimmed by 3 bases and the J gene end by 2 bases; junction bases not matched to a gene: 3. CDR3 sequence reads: CASSFRTGTYNEQFF. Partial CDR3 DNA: TGTGCCAGCAGCTTCAGGACAGGGACCTACAATGAG.

The CDR3 spells CATTLARVDEQYF. The covered CDR3 bases are TGTGCCACCACCTTAGCCAGGGTCGACGAG. The chain couples TRBV7-8 to TRBJ2-7, with D tentatively TRBD1 (5 bases). Read sequence stops 3 residues before the CDR3 end, and the germline J gene provides the missing end. Per the germline V gene, CDR1 is SGHVS and CDR2 is FQNEAQ. Trimming took 10 bases from V and 5 from J, leaving 18 bases between them. This CDR3 comprises 13 residues.

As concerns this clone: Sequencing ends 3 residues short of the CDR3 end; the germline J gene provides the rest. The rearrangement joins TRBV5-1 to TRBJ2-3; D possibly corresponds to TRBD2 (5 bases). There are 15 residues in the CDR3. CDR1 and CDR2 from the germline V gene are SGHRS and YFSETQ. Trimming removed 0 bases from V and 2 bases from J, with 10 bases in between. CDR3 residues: CASSLELGFTDTQYF. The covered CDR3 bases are TGCGCCAGCAGCTTGGAACTAGGATTCACAGATACG.

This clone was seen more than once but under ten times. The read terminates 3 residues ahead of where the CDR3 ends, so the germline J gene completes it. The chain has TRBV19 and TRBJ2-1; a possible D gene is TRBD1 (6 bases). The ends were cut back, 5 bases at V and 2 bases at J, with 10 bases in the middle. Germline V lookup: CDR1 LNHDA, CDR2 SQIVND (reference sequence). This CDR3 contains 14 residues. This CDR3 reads CASSEGVPYNEQFF. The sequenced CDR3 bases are TGTGCCAGTAGTGAGGGGGTTCCCTACAATGAG.

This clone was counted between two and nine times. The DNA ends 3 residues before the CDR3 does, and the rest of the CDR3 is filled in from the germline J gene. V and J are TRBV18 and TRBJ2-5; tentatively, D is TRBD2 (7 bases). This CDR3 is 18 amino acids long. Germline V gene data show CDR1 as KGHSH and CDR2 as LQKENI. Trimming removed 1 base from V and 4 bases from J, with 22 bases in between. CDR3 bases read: TGTGCCAGCTCACCACTCATGCTCTTCGGGGGGCCAGGAGAGACC. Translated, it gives CASSPLMLFGGPGET. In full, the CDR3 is CASSPLMLFGGPGETQYF.

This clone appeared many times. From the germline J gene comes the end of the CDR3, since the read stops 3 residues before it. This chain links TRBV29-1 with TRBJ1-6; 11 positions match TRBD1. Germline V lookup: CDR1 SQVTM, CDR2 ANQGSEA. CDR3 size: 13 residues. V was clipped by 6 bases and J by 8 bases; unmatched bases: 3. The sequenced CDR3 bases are TGCAGCGTGAAGGGACAGGGGGATTCACCC. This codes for CSVKGQGDSP. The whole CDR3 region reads CSVKGQGDSPLHF.

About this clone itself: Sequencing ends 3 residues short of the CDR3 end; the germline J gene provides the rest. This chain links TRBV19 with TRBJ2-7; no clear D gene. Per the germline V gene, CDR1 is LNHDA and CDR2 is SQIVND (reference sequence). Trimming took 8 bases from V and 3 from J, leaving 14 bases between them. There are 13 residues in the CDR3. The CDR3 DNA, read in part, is TGTGCCAGTCAACCGGGTCCGAACTACGAG. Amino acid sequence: CASQPGPNYE. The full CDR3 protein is CASQPGPNYEQYF. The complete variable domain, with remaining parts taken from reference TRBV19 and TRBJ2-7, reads DGGITQSPKYLFRKEGQNVTLSCEQNLNHDAMYWYRQDPGQGLRLIYYSQIVNDFQKGDIAEGYSVSREKKESFPLTVTSAQKNPTAFYLCASQPGPNYEQYFGPGTRLTVT.

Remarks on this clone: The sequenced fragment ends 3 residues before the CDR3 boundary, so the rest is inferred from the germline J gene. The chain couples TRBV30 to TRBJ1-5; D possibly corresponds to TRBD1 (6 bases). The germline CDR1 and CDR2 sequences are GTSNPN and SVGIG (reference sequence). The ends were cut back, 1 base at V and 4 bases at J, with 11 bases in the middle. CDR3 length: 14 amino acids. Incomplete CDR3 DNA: TGTGCCTGGAGTGCAGGGGCTTTTAATCAGCCC. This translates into CAWSAGAFNQP. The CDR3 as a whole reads CAWSAGAFNQPQHF.

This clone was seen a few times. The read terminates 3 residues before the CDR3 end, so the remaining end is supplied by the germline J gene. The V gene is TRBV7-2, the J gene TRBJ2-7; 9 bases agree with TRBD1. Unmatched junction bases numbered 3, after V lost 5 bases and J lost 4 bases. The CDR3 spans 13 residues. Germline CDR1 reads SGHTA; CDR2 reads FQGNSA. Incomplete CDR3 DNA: TGTGCCAGCAGCCGGGACAGGGAGTACGAG. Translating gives CASSRDREYE. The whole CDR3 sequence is CASSRDREYEQYF. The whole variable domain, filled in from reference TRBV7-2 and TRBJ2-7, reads GAGVSQSPSNKVTEKGKDVELRCDPISGHTALYWYRQSLGQGLEFLIYFQGNSAPDKSGLPSDRFSAERTGGSVSTLTIQRTQQEDSAVYLCASSRDREYEQYFGPGTRLTVT.

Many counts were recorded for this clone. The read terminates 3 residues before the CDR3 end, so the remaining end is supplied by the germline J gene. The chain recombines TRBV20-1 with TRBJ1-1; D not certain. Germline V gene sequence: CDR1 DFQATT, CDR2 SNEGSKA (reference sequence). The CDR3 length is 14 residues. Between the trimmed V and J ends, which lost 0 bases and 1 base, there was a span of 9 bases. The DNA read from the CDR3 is TGCAGTGCTAGAGAAGGCCGCCCGAACACTGAA. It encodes CSAREGRPNTE. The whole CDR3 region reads CSAREGRPNTEAFF.

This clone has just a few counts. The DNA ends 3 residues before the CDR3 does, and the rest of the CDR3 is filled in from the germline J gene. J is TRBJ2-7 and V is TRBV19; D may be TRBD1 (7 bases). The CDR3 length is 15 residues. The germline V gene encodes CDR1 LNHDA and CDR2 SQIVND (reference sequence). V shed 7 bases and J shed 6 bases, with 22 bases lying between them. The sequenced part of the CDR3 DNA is TGTGCCAGTAAACCCCAGGGGGGCGCAATAAGCGAG. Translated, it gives CASKPQGGAISE. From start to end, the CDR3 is CASKPQGGAISEQYF. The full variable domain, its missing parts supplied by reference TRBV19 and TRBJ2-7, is DGGITQSPKYLFRKEGQNVTLSCEQNLNHDAMYWYRQDPGQGLRLIYYSQIVNDFQKGDIAEGYSVSREKKESFPLTVTSAQKNPTAFYLCASKPQGGAISEQYFGPGTRLTVT.

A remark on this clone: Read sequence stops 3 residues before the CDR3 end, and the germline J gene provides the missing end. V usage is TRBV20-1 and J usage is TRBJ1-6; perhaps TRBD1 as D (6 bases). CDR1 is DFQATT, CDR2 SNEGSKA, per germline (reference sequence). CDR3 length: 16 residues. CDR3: CSARDGRGETGGPLHF. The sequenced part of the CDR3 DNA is TGCAGTGCTAGAGATGGAAGGGGGGAGACCGGGGGGCCC.

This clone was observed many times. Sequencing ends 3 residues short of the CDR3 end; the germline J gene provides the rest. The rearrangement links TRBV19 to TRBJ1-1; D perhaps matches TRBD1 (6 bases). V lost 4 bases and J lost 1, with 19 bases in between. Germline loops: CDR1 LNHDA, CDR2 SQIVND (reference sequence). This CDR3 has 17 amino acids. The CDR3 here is CASSTAKVGHSNTEAFF. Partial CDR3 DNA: TGTGCCAGTAGTACCGCCAAAGTGGGACACTCGAACACTGAA.

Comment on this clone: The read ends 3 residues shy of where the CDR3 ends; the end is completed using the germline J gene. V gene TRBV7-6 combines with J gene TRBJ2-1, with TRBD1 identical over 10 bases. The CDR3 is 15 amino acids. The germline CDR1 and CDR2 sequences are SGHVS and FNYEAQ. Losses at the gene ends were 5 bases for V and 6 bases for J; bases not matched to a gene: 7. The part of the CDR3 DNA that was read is TGTGCCAGCAGCCGAGGACAGGGGGTGTTCAATGAG. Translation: CASSRGQGVFNE. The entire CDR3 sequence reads CASSRGQGVFNEQFF.